Listed here is a single T cell receptor (beta chain). The antigen remains undetermined. The sample comes from a study of T cells in Graves' hyperthyroidism and ophthalmopathy. Study-wide results and limits: Appearing also in blood were most of the thyroid clonotypes expanded above 0.001. The authors' 13 V-J model separated ophthalmopathy from stable hyperthyroidism.

Criteria for exclusion of patients were uncontrolled infection, other autoimmune disease, pregnancy or lactation. Researchers amplified the TCR beta CDR3 regions from RNA transcripts. TCR CDR3 regions were first amplified by RT-PCR with HTBI primers. TCRdb independently ran MiXCR on the multiplex PCR reads; one entry per CDR3 protein. The sample yields hundreds of thousands of distinct CDR3 sequences, about 45% seen once. The germline V gene has CDR1 MNHEY and CDR2 SVGAGI. This CDR3 comprises 11 residues. V shed 7 bases and J shed 2 bases, with 6 bases lying between them. The sample consisted of peripheral blood or thyroid tissue (not recorded which). The TCR sequence derives from an adult man with Graves' disease, either hyperthyroidism or ophthalmopathy (not recorded which). V usage is TRBV6-5 and J usage is TRBJ2-7; D remains ambiguous. The CDR3 DNA follows: TGTGCCAGCACATCCCCCTACGAGCAGTACTTC. It specifies CASTSPYEQYF.